This T cell receptor (beta chain) was documented in a study of technical replicates of blood from several donors. Libraries were prepared by immunoSEQ multiplex PCR; TCRdb keeps only in-frame clonotypes and omits some of them. Counted here are about 61,000 clones, 97% occurring once; the ten biggest clones make up approximately 0.19%. From germline, CDR1 is GTSNPN and CDR2 SVGIG (reference sequence). The CDR3 contains 13 residues. V lost 2 bases and J lost 5; bases outside the gene matches: 3. Sequencing used T cells isolated from PBMCs. This chain connects TRBV30 to TRBJ1-2, with 9 nucleotides matching TRBD1. The receptor was isolated from a human donor in good health. CDR3 in amino acids: CAWSIQGAYGYTF. The CDR3 DNA reads TGTGCCTGGAGTATACAGGGGGCTTATGGCTACACCTTC.